The subject of this entry is one TCR beta chain. Its antigen remains unknown. This sample stems from a study of cytomegalovirus exposure and HLA in healthy donors. CDR1 is SGHVS, CDR2 FNYEAQ, per germline. The CDR3 contains 16 residues. The V end was cut by 4 bases, the J end by 0 bases, with 15 bases between. Assay used: immunoSEQ multiplex PCR; TCRdb lists only in-frame clones, some missing. The sample contains hundreds of thousands of clones, around nine tenths of which appear only once. Broader study findings: Investigators reported around 150 TCR beta chains as tied to cytomegalovirus. In vitro checks showed that a few CMV-associated chains really do target CMV antigens.

The sequenced sample consisted of PBMCs. This clonotype was sampled from a man younger than 35 in good health and CMV-seronegative. The V gene is TRBV7-6, the J gene TRBJ1-2, with D possibly matching TRBD1 (5 bases). The CDR3 loop is CASSSRLGVANYGYTF. DNA for the CDR3: TGTGCCAGCAGCTCCCGCTTAGGGGTAGCTAACTATGGCTACACCTTC.